This T cell receptor beta chain was captured by sequencing in a study of graft-versus-host responses after intestinal transplantation (dated by TCRdb to the early 2020s). Study-level background: Recipients received multivisceral, liver-intestinal, or isolated intestinal transplants. Anti-thymocyte globulin induction was given to all recipients, followed by maintenance tacrolimus and steroids for approximately 3 years. Bulk TCR-beta CDR3 sequencing was used to track graft-versus-host and host-versus-graft alloreactive T cell clones in the graft, circulation and bone marrow after intestinal transplantation. Alloreactive clones were identified by sequencing pre-transplant mixed lymphocyte reaction products and comparing them with unstimulated pre-transplant donor and recipient T cells. Of the roughly 24 intestinal transplant recipients enrolled in the cohort, one of whom was a retransplant, a few patients without pretransplant specimens were excluded. A peak of at least 4% donor T cells among recipient peripheral blood mononuclear cells was the definition used for donor T cell macrochimerism. Rather than going through the commercial service, samples from three later patients were sequenced in-house on an Illumina MiSeq and processed with MiXCR. What the research found in general, with its limitations: GvH clones were found in recipient bone marrow, and some of the GvH clones appeared earlier in ileal mucosa or blood, which is consistent with an intestinal mucosal origin. The relatively low number and heterogeneity of intestinal transplant patients limited the conclusions. Early after transplant, declines in HvG clones were associated with peak levels of circulating GvH clones. High GvH to HvG T cell clonal ratios were observed in the allografts of patients with donor T cell macrochimerism.

Receptors were amplified or captured by the immunoSEQ multiplex PCR assay. For most patients, genomic DNA was isolated with the Qiagen DNeasy Blood and Tissue Kit and shipped frozen to Adaptive Biotechnologies for TCR sequencing. Adaptive Biotechnologies carried out high-throughput TCR-beta CDR3 sequencing of genomic DNA for most patients. The study's own analysis went as follows. TCR sequencing data were retrieved from Adaptive's ImmunoSEQ software for some 19 patients, whereas a few other patients were processed with MiXCR and VDJtools. To correct CD4 versus CD8 sorting errors, sequences present in both subsets at a frequency ratio below 5:1 were removed. CDR3 nucleotide sequences shared between donor and recipient were removed because their origin could not be assigned. At least 2-fold expansion over unstimulated cells and a minimum CFSE-low frequency of 0.002% (template counts) or 0.001% (read counts) were required for clones to be classified as alloreactive. Mappable clones were those detected in sequenced pre-transplant spleen, lymph node, or MLR CFSE-low populations of the donor or recipient. Cumulative frequency of alloreactive clones was calculated as a percentage of all sequences weighted by copy number. TCRdb provides this immuneACCESS table in a form limited to in-frame rearrangements. Some clones are lacking; in checked studies, under half of them reflect an unresolved V gene, and why the rest are absent is not known. V and J calls and clone size come straight from that table; D and trimming were deduced from the DNA. The sample records 90,000 to 150,000 clones, 90% to 95% of which are singletons. Jointly, the top ten make up under 3.5% of the sample.

A note on this clone: The target of this receptor is not known. Qualities for individual bases were not recorded, and no much larger clone is one base off.

Looking up the germline V gene yields CDR1 MDHEN and CDR2 SYDVKM. The germline V end is reduced by 7 bases and the J end by 9 bases; junction bases left unmatched: 14. The CDR3 contains 16 residues, cysteine and phenylalanine counted. Here the CDR3 DNA is all that survives: 48 bases in frame from base 1. According to the study, the label for this sample's time point signals: cells obtained before transplantation from donor or recipient. CD3+CD4+ and CD3+CD8+ populations were FACS-sorted from unstimulated pre-transplant donor and recipient cells taken from spleen or lymph nodes. The sample here was unstimulated CD8+ T cells sorted from spleen or lymph node cells, taken before intestinal transplant. This TCR derives from a human donor who received an intestinal transplant. The chain is assembled from TRBV28 and TRBJ2-6; 8 bases in between match TRBD1. At the DNA level, the sequence is TGTGCCAGCACCTCGGTCCCGGGACAGGTTTACAACGTCCTGACTTTC. Its translation is CASTSVPGQVYNVLTF.